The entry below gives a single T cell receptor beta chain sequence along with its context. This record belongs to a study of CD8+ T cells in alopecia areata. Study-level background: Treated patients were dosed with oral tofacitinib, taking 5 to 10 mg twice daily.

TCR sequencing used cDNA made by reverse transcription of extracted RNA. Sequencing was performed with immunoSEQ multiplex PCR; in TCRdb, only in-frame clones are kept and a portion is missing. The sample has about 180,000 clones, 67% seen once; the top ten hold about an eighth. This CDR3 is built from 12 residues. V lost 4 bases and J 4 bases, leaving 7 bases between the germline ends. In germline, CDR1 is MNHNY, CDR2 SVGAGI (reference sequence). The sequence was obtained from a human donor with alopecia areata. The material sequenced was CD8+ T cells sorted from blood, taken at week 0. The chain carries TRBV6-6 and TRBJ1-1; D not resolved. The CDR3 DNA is TGTGCCAGCAGTTCCCTCCGCACTGAAGCTTTCTTT. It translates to CASSSLRTEAFF.